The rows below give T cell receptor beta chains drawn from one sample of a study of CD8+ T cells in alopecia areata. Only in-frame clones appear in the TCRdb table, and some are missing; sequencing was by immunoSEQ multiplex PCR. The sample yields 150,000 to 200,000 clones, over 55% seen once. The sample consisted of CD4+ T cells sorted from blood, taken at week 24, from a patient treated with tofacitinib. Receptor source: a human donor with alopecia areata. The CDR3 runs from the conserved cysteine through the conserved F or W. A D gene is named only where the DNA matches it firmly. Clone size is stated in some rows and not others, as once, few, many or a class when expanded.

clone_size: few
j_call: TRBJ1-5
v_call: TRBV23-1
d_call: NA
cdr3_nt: TGCGCCAGCAGTCAAGTACGACCCGGCAATCAGCCCCAGCATTTT
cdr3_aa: CASSQVRPGNQPQHF

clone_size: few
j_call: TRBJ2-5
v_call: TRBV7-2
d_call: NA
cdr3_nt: TGTGCCAGCAGTCGGCAAGAGACCCAGTACTTC
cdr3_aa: CASSRQETQYF

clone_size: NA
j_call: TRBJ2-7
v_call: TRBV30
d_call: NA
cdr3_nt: TGTGCCTGGGGACGCCGTGGGTCATACGAGCAGTACTTC
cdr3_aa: CAWGRRGSYEQYF

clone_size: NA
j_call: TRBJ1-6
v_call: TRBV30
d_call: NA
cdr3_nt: TGTGCCTGGAGTCGTAATTCACCCCTCCACTTT
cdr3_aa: CAWSRNSPLHF

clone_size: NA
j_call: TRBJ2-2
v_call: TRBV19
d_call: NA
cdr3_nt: TGTGCCAGTAGTATCTTGCAGAACACCGGGGAGCTGTTTTTT
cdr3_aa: CASSILQNTGELFF

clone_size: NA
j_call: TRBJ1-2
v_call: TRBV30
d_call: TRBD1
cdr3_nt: TGTGCCTGGAGTGGACGACAGGGGACGGGCTATGGCTACACCTTC
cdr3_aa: CAWSGRQGTGYGYTF

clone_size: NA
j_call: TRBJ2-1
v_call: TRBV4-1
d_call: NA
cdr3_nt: TGCGCCAGCAGCCGAAGCCTCACCGGGACCACTAATGAGCAGTTCTTC
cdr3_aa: CASSRSLTGTTNEQFF

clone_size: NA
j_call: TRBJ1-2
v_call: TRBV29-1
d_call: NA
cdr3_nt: TGCAGCGCCCCCGTACAGCCCACTGGCTACACCTTC
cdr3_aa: CSAPVQPTGYTF

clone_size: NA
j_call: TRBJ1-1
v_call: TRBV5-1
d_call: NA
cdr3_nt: TGCGCCAGCAGCTTGGAAGAGGGTGGGTACACTGAAGCTTTCTTT
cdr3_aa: CASSLEEGGYTEAFF

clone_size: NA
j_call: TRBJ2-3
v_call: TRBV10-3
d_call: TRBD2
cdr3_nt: TGTGCCATCGGACTAGACCAAGATACGCAGTATTTT
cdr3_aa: CAIGLDQDTQYF

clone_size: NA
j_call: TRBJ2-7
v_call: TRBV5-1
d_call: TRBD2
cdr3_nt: TGCGCCAGCAGCTTGATAGCTAGCGGGGCCTCCTACGAGCAGTACTTC
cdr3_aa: CASSLIASGASYEQYF

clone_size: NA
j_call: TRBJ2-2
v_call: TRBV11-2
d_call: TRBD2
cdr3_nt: TGCGCACTAGGCCCCAGACTAGCGGGGGCAAACACCGGGGAGCTGTTTTTT
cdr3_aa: CALGPRLAGANTGELFF

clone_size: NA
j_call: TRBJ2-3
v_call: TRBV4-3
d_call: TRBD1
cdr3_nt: TGCGCCAGCAGCCAAGATCTGGGACAGGGTTGGGCAGATACGCAGTATTTT
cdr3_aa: CASSQDLGQGWADTQYF

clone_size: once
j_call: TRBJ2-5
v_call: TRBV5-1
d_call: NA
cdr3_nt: TGCGCCAGCAGCTTTTGGCCGGAGGAGACCCAGTACTTC
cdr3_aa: CASSFWPEETQYF

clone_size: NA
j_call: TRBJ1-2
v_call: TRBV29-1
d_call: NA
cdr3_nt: TGCAGCGTTGAGGATGGCGAACCTAACTATGGCTACACCTTC
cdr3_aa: CSVEDGEPNYGYTF

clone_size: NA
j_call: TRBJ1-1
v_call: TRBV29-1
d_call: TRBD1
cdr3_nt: TGCAGCGTGGTTACCCCCGGACAGGGACTCACTGAAGCTTTCTTT
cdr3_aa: CSVVTPGQGLTEAFF